These T cell receptor beta chains were read from a single sample in a study of blood T cell repertoires in COVID-19. Clones were read by immunoSEQ multiplex PCR, and TCRdb kept only the in-frame ones, dropping some. This table holds 300,000 to 450,000 clones, 88% found once. The sequencing sample was made of PBMCs or T cells enriched from blood (not recorded which). Receptor source: a woman aged 18-29 years who had recovered from COVID-19. CDR3s include the opening cysteine and the closing phenylalanine or tryptophan. The D gene is left open where the match is weak. Rows may omit the clone size; those that give it use once, few, many or a size class.

V	size	D	J	DNA	CDR3
TRBV9	few	-	TRBJ1-2	TGTGCCAGCAGCGTAGCTGCGGGTACCCTGGACTATGGCTACACCTTC	CASSVAAGTLDYGYTF
TRBV6-2/TRBV6-3	-	-	TRBJ2-3	TGTGCCAGCAGTTACGAGCCAGGGAAAAAACATACGCAGTATTTT	CASSYEPGKKHTQYF
TRBV2	-	-	TRBJ2-3	TGTGCCAGCAGTGAAAGACTAGTGGCAGATACGCAGTATTTT	CASSERLVADTQYF
TRBV7-9	-	-	TRBJ1-2	TGTGCCAGCACCCCATCGGGGGGTTATGGCTACACCTTC	CASTPSGGYGYTF
TRBV4-1	once	TRBD1	TRBJ1-5	TGCGCCAGCAGCCCCCCTGACAGGGCGGGTAGCAATCAGCCCCAGCATTTT	CASSPPDRAGSNQPQHF
TRBV7-2	-	TRBD1	TRBJ2-5	TGTGCCAGCAGCGTTCTCCGGGACAGGGGCTTTCCCCAGTACTTC	CASSVLRDRGFPQYF
TRBV6-5	-	TRBD2	TRBJ2-7	TGTGCCAGCAGTTACTCAGCGGGGGGCTCCTACGAGCAGTACTTC	CASSYSAGGSYEQYF
TRBV9	once	TRBD2	TRBJ2-3	TGTGCCAGCAGCGTAGGAGGGGCAGGGGTTCGACTAGCGGGGGGGCAAGATACGCAGTATTTT	CASSVGGAGVRLAGGQDTQYF
TRBV30	-	-	TRBJ2-7	TGTGCCTGGAGACGGGTAGCGGCCTACGAGCAGTACTTC	CAWRRVAAYEQYF
TRBV7-2	-	-	TRBJ2-5	TGTGCCAGCAGCTTAGGAAGTGCAGCTCGGGGCCAAGAGACCCAGTACTTC	CASSLGSAARGQETQYF
TRBV7-2	-	TRBD2	TRBJ2-3	TGTGCCAGCAGCTTAATCGGGGGGGGAGATACGCAGTATTTT	CASSLIGGGDTQYF
TRBV4-1	-	-	TRBJ2-3	TGCGCCAGCAGCCAAGATCACTCCACAGATACGCAGTATTTT	CASSQDHSTDTQYF
TRBV27	-	-	TRBJ1-1	TGTGCCAGCACGGACACTCAGAACACTGAAGCTTTCTTT	CASTDTQNTEAFF
TRBV5-5	once	-	TRBJ2-7	TGTGCCAGCAGCCCAAAAACCGACAGTACGTTTTACGAGCAGTACTTC	CASSPKTDSTFYEQYF
TRBV27	-	-	TRBJ1-1	TGTGCCAGCAGTGTGATCGGGGTGGGCACTGAAGCTTTCTTT	CASSVIGVGTEAFF
TRBV15	once	TRBD1	TRBJ2-1	TGTGCCACCAGCAGACGAAGACAGGGGGCGGAGTTCTTC	CATSRRRQGAEFF
TRBV20-1	-	-	TRBJ1-3	TGCAGTGCTAGTAGGAGTCCCCTCTCTGGAAACACCATATATTTT	CSASRSPLSGNTIYF
TRBV6-5	-	-	TRBJ1-5	TGTGCCAGCAGTTATAATGGAGGGCTATCGCCCCAGCATTTT	CASSYNGGLSPQHF
TRBV14	-	TRBD1	TRBJ2-7	TGTGCCAGCAGCCGGTGGACAGGGGGTAGTGGGGAGCAGTACTTC	CASSRWTGGSGEQYF
TRBV10-3	-	TRBD1	TRBJ1-2	TGTGCCATCAGTCCCCGGGGGCAGGGGGCCTATGGCTACACCTTC	CAISPRGQGAYGYTF
TRBV5-6	-	TRBD1	TRBJ1-6	TGTGCCAGCGGACAGGGTCGAGGAAATTCACCCCTCCACTTT	CASGQGRGNSPLHF
TRBV3-1/TRBV3-2	-	TRBD1	TRBJ1-6	TGTGCCAGCAGCCTCATCGGGACAGGAAATTCACCCCTCCACTTT	CASSLIGTGNSPLHF
TRBV5-1	-	TRBD1	TRBJ1-2	TGCGCCAGCAGCCAATTGGGACAGGGGTATGGCTACACCTTC	CASSQLGQGYGYTF
TRBV24-1	once	TRBD1	TRBJ1-1	TGTGCCACCAGTGCCCCGGGGGGACAGGGGGCACGCGACACTGAAGCTTTCTTT	CATSAPGGQGARDTEAFF
TRBV15	-	-	TRBJ1-1	TGTGCCACAAAACAGGGAGTGAGGTCTGAAGCTTTCTTT	CATKQGVRSEAFF
TRBV30	once	TRBD1	TRBJ1-6	TGTGCCTGGAGTAAAGGGACAGTCTCCTATAATTCACCCCTCCACTTT	CAWSKGTVSYNSPLHF
TRBV5-6	-	-	TRBJ2-1	TGTGCCAGCAGCCTCCGGGGCTCCTACAATGAGCAGTTCTTC	CASSLRGSYNEQFF
TRBV19	once	-	TRBJ1-5	TGTGCCAGTAGTAGAAACCCCGGTACAGGGAAACGTCAGCCCCAGCATTTT	CASSRNPGTGKRQPQHF
TRBV4-3	-	-	TRBJ2-2	TGCGCCAGCAGCCAAGATTCTCTTACAGGGCGCGCCGGGGAGCTGTTTTTT	CASSQDSLTGRAGELFF
TRBV9	-	TRBD2	TRBJ2-3	TGTGCCAGCAGCGTACCCTCAGTTCGGACTAGCTTAGATACGCAGTATTTT	CASSVPSVRTSLDTQYF